The source of this T cell receptor (beta chain) is a study of T cells in lung cancer brain metastases. Study findings and constraints: Compared with paired primaries, brain metastases showed fewer unique productive clones (1540 versus 4551).

The CDR3 sequence is 17 residues long. Germline CDR1 SEHNR, CDR2 FQNEAQ (reference sequence). V lost 5 bases and J lost 2; bases outside the gene matches: 10. Using immunoSEQ multiplex PCR, the repertoire was profiled, and TCRdb retains in-frame clones only, with some absent. The sample yields approximately 3,000 clones, approximately 87% seen once. As to this clone: Its target is unknown.

The chain combines TRBV7-9 with TRBJ2-3; 10 nucleotides agree with TRBD2. The sequence derives from a woman between 45 and 60 years old with non-small cell lung cancer. Sequenced material: tumor tissue from the primary lung tumor. In DNA, the CDR3 is TGTGCCAGCAGCCCGTGGCCTAGCGGGGGTGTCACAGATACGCAGTATTTT. It codes for CASSPWPSGGVTDTQYF.